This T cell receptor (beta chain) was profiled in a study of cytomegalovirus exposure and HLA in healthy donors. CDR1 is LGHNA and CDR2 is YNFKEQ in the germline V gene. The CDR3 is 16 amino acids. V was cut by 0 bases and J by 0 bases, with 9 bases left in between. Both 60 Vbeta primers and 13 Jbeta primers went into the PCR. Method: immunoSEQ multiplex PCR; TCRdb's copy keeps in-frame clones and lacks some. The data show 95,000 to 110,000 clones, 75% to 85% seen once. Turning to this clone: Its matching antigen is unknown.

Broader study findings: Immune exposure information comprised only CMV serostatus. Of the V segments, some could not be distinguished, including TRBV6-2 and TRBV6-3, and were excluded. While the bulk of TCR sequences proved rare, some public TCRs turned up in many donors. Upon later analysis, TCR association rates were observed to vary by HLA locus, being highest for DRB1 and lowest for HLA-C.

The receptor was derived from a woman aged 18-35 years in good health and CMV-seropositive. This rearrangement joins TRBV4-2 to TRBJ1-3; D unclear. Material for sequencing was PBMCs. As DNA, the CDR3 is TGTGCCAGCAGCCAAGATTCCAGACTCTCTGGAAACACCATATATTTT. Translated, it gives CASSQDSRLSGNTIYF.